Sequencing of this TCR beta chain was carried out in a study of shared clonotypes between healthy human individuals. Using immunoSEQ multiplex PCR, the repertoire was profiled, and TCRdb retains in-frame clones only, with some absent. The sample holds roughly 2,500,000 clones, more than 85% seen once. This CDR3 is 14 amino acids long. Germline V lookup: CDR1 MGHRA, CDR2 YSYEKL. Deletions cut 4 bases from V and 6 bases from J, with 13 bases between. The source of this sequence is a man younger than 30 in good health. Some clones in this sample may be carry-over from other donors' samples. This chain uses TRBV4-1 with TRBJ1-5; a weak D match, TRBD1 (5 bases). The specimen sequenced was naive CD4+ T cells from PBMCs. The subset here: CD45RA+ positively selected. This CDR3 reads CASSPTGVVQPQHF. The DNA of the CDR3 is TGCGCCAGCAGCCCGACGGGGGTAGTTCAGCCCCAGCATTTT.